These 18 T cell receptor beta chains share one sample of origin, sequenced in a study of blood T cell repertoires in COVID-19. Method: immunoSEQ multiplex PCR; TCRdb's copy keeps in-frame clones and lacks some. The sample has 350,000 to 500,000 clones; around 90% are singletons. Specimen: peripheral blood. These receptor sequences come from a man between 18 and 35 years old with COVID-19, enrolled during active disease.

The J gene is TRBJ1-6, the V gene TRBV7-9; the match to TRBD1 covers 8 bases. Germline CDR1 and CDR2: SEHNR and FQNEAQ (reference sequence). Trimming at V came to 6 bases and at J to 10 bases, leaving 8 bases not matched to a gene. This CDR3 is built from 14 residues. Written as DNA, the CDR3 is TGTGCCAGCAGGGTCCAGGGGGCTGAATCACCCCTCCACTTT. It translates to CASRVQGAESPLHF.

The V gene is TRBV6-1, the J gene TRBJ2-2; TRBD1 aligns across 8 bases. Germline assignment: CDR1 MNHNS and CDR2 SASEGT. Trimming at V came to 4 bases and at J to 2 bases, leaving 6 bases not matched to a gene. This CDR3 is 16 amino acids long. As DNA, the CDR3 is TGTGCCAGCAGTGGACAGGGGACTTCTAACACCGGGGAGCTGTTTTTT. Its protein product is CASSGQGTSNTGELFF.

This chain uses TRBV19 with TRBJ2-2, with D perhaps TRBD1 (6 bases). This CDR3 is built from 15 residues. Germline V CDR1 and CDR2: LNHDA, SQIVND (reference sequence). Trimming removed 3 bases at V and 4 bases at J, with 12 bases between. CDR3 sequence reads: CASSIQDSPTGELFF. The CDR3 DNA is TGTGCCAGTAGTATTCAGGACAGCCCCACCGGGGAGCTGTTTTTT.

The chain combines TRBV7-9 with TRBJ1-1, with TRBD1 as a possible D gene (6 bases). Trimming cost V 6 bases and J 8 bases, with 13 bases left between them. This CDR3 spans 12 amino acids. The germline CDR1 and CDR2 sequences are SEHNR and FQNEAQ (reference sequence). The CDR3 protein is CASRHSGTEAFF. The CDR3 DNA reads TGTGCCAGCAGGCATTCCGGGACAGAAGCTTTCTTT.

V is TRBV7-8 and J is TRBJ1-2; a weak D match, TRBD1 (6 bases). Between the trimmed V and J ends, which lost 1 base and 3 bases, there was a span of 12 bases. The CDR3 extends over 15 amino acids. Germline V gene sequence: CDR1 SGHVS, CDR2 FQNEAQ. The CDR3 DNA is TGTGCCAGCAGCTTAGTCGTCGCAGGGGACTATGGCTACACCTTC. It yields the protein CASSLVVAGDYGYTF. The full variable domain, in which reference TRBV7-8 and TRBJ1-2 provide the parts outside the CDR3, is GAGVSQSPRYKVAKRGQDVALRCDPISGHVSLFWYQQALGQGPEFLTYFQNEAQLDKSGLPSDRFFAERPEGSVSTLKIQRTQQEDSAVYLCASSLVVAGDYGYTFGSGTRLTVV.

The chain is built from TRBV5-6 and TRBJ1-4, with D possibly TRBD1 on 5 matching bases. V was pared by 0 bases and J by 4 bases, with 19 bases between. The CDR3 spans 18 residues. CDR1 is SGHDT and CDR2 is YYEEEE in the germline V gene. The CDR3, as DNA: TGTGCCAGCAGCTTGGCCGGCGTGGGCAGGCAGGGTAATGAAAAACTGTTTTTT. Translating gives CASSLAGVGRQGNEKLFF.

This rearrangement joins TRBV10-2 to TRBJ2-1, with 7 bases matching TRBD1. The CDR3 totals 13 residues. CDR1 and CDR2 (germline): WSHSY, SAAADI. Trimming took 8 bases from V and 4 from J; bases not matched to a gene: 5. DNA of the CDR3: TGCGCCAGCCGGGGACAGCCTTACAATGAGCAGTTCTTC. It translates to CASRGQPYNEQFF.

The rearrangement links TRBV3-1 (or the pseudogene TRBV3-2) to TRBJ2-1; D is ambiguous. CDR1 LGHDT and CDR2 YNNKEL come from the germline V gene (reference sequence). The CDR3 contains 14 residues. V was clipped by 3 bases and J by 7 bases, with 13 bases between them. The CDR3 DNA is TGTGCCAGCAGCCAGTCCTCCGGCGGAAATGAGCAGTTCTTC. Translated, it gives CASSQSSGGNEQFF.

This sequence joins TRBV6-5 and TRBJ1-5, with D hard to call. CDR3 length: 13 residues. V lost 7 bases, J lost 4 bases, and 11 bases lay in between. Germline V gene data show CDR1 as MNHEY and CDR2 as SVGAGI. DNA for the CDR3: TGTGCCAGCATCGAGGCAGCAAATCAGCCCCAGCATTTT. Its protein is CASIEAANQPQHF.

This chain links TRBV5-1 with TRBJ1-6, with D possibly TRBD1 on 6 matching bases. The germline V gene has CDR1 SGHRS and CDR2 YFSETQ. There are 15 residues in the CDR3. V was pared by 4 bases and J by 8 bases, with 16 bases between. The CDR3 DNA follows: TGCGCCAGCAGCCCGACCACAGGGTCATATTCACCCCTCCACTTT. This codes for CASSPTTGSYSPLHF. The complete variable domain, with remaining parts taken from reference TRBV5-1 and TRBJ1-6, reads KAGVTQTPRYLIKTRGQQVTLSCSPISGHRSVSWYQQTPGQGLQFLFEYFSETQRNKGNFPGRFSGRQFSNSRSEMNVSTLELGDSALYLCASSPTTGSYSPLHFGNGTRLTVT.

The chain has TRBV14 and TRBJ2-7; a weak D match, TRBD2 (5 bases). Germline CDR1 reads SGHDN; CDR2 reads FVKESK. V was trimmed by 0 bases and J by 3 bases, leaving 12 bases between them. The CDR3 contains 15 residues. CDR3 DNA: TGTGCCAGCAGCCAAGATCGGGGAGACATCTACGAGCAGTACTTC. It translates to CASSQDRGDIYEQYF.

The CDR3 spells CASSLAASGTGELFF. CDR3 nucleotide sequence: TGCGCCAGCAGCTTGGCCGCTAGCGGGACCGGGGAGCTGTTTTTT. J is TRBJ2-2 and V is TRBV5-1, with 8 bases that match TRBD2. CDR1 SGHRS and CDR2 YFSETQ come from the germline V gene. Trimming removed 0 bases from V and 5 bases from J; junction bases left unmatched: 3. The CDR3 is 15 residues long.

In this sample, this clone turned up once. The V gene is TRBV6-5, the J gene TRBJ2-7; TRBD1 matches at 9 bases. CDR1 and CDR2 (germline): MNHEY, SVGAGI. V was pared by 6 bases and J by 1 base, with 7 bases of the junction left unmatched. The CDR3 spans 15 residues. The CDR3 is CASRSTGTGSYEQYF. CDR3 coding DNA: TGTGCCAGCAGGTCCACCGGGACAGGGTCCTACGAGCAGTACTTC.

The V gene is TRBV1, the J gene TRBJ2-5; whether TRBD2, the table's D call, matches the DNA was not checked. TRBV1 is a pseudogene. The CDR3 spans 15 residues. CDR3 amino acids: CTSSQGSSGIETQYF. The CDR3 bases are TGCACCAGCAGCCAAGGGAGTAGCGGGATAGAGACCCAGTACTTC.

This clone was observed a handful of times. The rearrangement uses TRBV10-1 and TRBJ1-6; no clear D gene. The CDR3 is 12 residues long. Per the germline V gene, CDR1 is WNHNN and CDR2 is SYGVQD (reference sequence). V lost 0 bases to trimming and J lost 9 bases, with 3 bases between them. CDR3 sequence reads: CASSESGSPLHF. CDR3 bases: TGCGCCAGCAGTGAGTCCGGTTCACCCCTCCACTTT.

This clone was observed a single time. At the DNA level, this CDR3 is encoded by other sequences in the same sample as well. The CDR3 coding sequence is TGTGCCACCAGCAGAGATCGGAGCTCCTACAATGAGCAGTTCTTC. Translated: CATSRDRSSYNEQFF. The chain joins TRBV15 to TRBJ2-1; D not resolved. CDR1 is LNHNV, CDR2 YYDKDF, per germline (reference sequence). V lost 0 bases and J 0 bases, leaving 6 bases between the germline ends. This CDR3 contains 15 residues.

This clone was recorded a few times. This chain links TRBV11-2 with TRBJ1-1; D ambiguous. The CDR3 totals 15 residues. V shed 3 bases and J shed 1 base, with 12 bases lying between them. Germline V gene sequence: CDR1 SGHAT, CDR2 FQNNGV. The CDR3 sequence: CASSFSAGGNTEAFF. The CDR3 DNA follows: TGTGCCAGCAGCTTCTCCGCCGGCGGGAACACTGAAGCTTTCTTT.

This clone was seen only once. CDR3 in DNA: TGTGCCAGCAGCGTCCATATAAACAGGAGCTCCTACAATGAGCAGTTCTTC. Residues: CASSVHINRSSYNEQFF. The rearrangement uses TRBV9 and TRBJ2-1; D perhaps matches TRBD1 (5 bases). Germline CDR1 and CDR2: SGDLS and YYNGEE. CDR3 length: 17 residues. The V end was cut by 2 bases, the J end by 0 bases, with 15 bases between.